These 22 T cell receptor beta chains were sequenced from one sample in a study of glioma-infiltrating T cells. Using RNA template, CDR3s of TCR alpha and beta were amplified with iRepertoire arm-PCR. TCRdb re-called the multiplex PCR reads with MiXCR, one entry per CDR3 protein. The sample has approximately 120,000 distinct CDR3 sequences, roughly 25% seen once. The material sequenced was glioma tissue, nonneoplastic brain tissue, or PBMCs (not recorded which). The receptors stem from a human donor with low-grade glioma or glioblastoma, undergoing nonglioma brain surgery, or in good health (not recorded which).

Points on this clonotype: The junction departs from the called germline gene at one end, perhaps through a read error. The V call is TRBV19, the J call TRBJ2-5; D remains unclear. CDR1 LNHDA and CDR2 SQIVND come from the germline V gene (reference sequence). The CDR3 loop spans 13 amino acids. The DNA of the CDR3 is TGTGCCAGTAGTAACAGAGGTCAAGTGACCCAGTACTTC. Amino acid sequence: CASSNRGQVTQYF.

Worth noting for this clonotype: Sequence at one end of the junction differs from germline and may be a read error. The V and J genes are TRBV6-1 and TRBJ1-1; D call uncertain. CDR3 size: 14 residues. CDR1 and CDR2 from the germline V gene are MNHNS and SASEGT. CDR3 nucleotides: TGTGCCGGCAGAAGGGTAGGAGAAAACACTAAAGCTTTCTTT. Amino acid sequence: CAGRRVGENTKAFF.

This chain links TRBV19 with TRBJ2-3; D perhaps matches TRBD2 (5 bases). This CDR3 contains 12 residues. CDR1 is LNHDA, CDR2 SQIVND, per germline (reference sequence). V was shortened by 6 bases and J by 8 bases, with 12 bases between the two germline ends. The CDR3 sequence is CASRAARGTQYF. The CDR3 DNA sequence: TGTGCCAGTAGAGCAGCCCGGGGTACGCAGTATTTT. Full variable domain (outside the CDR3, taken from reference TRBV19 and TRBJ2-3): DGGITQSPKYLFRKEGQNVTLSCEQNLNHDAMYWYRQDPGQGLRLIYYSQIVNDFQKGDIAEGYSVSREKKESFPLTVTSAQKNPTAFYLCASRAARGTQYFGPGTRLTVL.

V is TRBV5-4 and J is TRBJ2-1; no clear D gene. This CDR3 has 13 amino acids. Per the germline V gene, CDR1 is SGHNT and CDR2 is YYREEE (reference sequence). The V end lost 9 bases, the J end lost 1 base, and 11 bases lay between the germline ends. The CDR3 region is CATATQSYNEQFF. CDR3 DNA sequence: TGTGCCACCGCGACTCAATCCTACAATGAGCAGTTCTTC.

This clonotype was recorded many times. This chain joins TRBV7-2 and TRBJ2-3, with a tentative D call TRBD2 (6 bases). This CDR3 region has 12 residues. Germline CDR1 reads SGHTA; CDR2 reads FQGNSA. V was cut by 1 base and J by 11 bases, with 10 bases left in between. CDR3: CASSLDRGKQYF. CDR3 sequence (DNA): TGTGCCAGCAGCTTAGATCGGGGGAAGCAGTATTTT. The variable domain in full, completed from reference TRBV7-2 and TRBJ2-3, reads GAGVSQSPSNKVTEKGKDVELRCDPISGHTALYWYRQSLGQGLEFLIYFQGNSAPDKSGLPSDRFSAERTGGSVSTLTIQRTQQEDSAVYLCASSLDRGKQYFGPGTRLTVL.

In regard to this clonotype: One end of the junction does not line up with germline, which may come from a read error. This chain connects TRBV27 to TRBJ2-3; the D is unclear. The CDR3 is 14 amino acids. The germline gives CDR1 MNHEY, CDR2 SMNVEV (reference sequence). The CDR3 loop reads CAGSSSSSSYEQYF. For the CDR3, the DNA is TGTGCCGGCAGTTCCTCCTCCTCAAGCTACGAGCAGTACTTT.

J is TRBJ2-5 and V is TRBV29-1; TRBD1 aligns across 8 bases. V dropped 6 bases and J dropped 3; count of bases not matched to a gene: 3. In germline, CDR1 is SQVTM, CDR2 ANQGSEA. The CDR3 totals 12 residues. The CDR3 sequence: CSVGTGKETQYF. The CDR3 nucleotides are TGCAGCGTGGGGACAGGCAAAGAGACCCAGTACTTC.

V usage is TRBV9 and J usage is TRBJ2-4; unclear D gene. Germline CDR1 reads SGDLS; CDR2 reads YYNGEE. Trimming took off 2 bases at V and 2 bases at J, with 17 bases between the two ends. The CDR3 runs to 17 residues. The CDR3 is CASSVRTLPLPKNIQYF. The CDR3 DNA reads TGTGCCAGCAGCGTGCGGACCCTGCCCCTCCCCAAAAACATTCAGTACTTC.

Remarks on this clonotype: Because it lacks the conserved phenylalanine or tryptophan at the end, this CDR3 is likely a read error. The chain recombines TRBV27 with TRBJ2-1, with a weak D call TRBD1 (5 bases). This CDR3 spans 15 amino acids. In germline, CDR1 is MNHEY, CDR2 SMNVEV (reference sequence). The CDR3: CSSSLRTGPWNEQFS. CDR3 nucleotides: TGTTCCAGCAGTTTGCGAACAGGTCCTTGGAATGAGCAGTTCTCC.

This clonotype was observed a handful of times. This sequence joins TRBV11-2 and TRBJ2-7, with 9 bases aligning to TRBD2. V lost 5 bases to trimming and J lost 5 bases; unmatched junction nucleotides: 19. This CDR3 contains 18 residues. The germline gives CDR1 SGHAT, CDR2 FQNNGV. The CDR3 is CASSPGGVAGVFRDEQYF. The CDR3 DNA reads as TGTGCCAGCAGCCCCGGTGGGGTAGCGGGAGTTTTTCGGGACGAGCAGTACTTC.

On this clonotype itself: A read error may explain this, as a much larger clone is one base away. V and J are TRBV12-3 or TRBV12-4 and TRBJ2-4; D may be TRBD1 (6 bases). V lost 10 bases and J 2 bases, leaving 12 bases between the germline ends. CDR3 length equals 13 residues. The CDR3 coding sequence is TGTGCCACCAGGGGTACGACCAAAAACATTCAGTACTTC. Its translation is CATRGTTKNIQYF.

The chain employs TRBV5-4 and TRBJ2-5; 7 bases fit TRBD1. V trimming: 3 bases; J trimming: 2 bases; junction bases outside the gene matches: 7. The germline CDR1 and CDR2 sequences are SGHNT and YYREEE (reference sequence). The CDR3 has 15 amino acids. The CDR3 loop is CASSSSPGGQETQYF. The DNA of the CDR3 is TGTGCCAGCAGCTCCTCCCCAGGGGGACAAGAGACCCAGTACTTC. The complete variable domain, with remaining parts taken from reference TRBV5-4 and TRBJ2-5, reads ETGVTQSPTHLIKTRGQQVTLRCSSQSGHNTVSWYQQALGQGPQFIFQYYREEENGRGNFPPRFSGLQFPNYSSELNVNALELDDSALYLCASSSSPGGQETQYFGPGTRLLVL.

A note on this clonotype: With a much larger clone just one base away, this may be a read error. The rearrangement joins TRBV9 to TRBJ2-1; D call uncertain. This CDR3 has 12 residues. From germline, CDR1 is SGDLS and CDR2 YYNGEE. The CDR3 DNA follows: TGTGCCAGCAGCGTAGTCGGAAATGAGAAGTTCTTC. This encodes CASSVVGNEKFF.

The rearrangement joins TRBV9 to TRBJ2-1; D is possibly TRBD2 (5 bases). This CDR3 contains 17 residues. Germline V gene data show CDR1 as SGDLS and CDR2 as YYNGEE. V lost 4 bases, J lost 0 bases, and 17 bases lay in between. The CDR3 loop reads CASSPPRTLPSYNEQFF. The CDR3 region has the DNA TGTGCCAGCAGCCCTCCCCGGACTTTACCCTCCTACAATGAGCAGTTCTTC. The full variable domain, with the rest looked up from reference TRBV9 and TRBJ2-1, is DSGVTQTPKHLITATGQRVTLRCSPRSGDLSVYWYQQSLDQGLQFLIQYYNGEERAKGNILERFSAQQFPDLHSELNLSSLELGDSALYFCASSPPRTLPSYNEQFFGPGTRLTVL.

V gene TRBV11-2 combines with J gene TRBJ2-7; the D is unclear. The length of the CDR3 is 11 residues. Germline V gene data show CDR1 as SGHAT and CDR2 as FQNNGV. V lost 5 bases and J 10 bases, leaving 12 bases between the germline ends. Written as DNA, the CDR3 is TGTGCCAGCAGCGACCGAGGCGAACAGTACTTC. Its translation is CASSDRGEQYF. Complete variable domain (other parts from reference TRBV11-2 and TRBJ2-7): EAGVAQSPRYKIIEKRQSVAFWCNPISGHATLYWYQQILGQGPKLLIQFQNNGVVDDSQLPKDRFSAERLKGVDSTLKIQPAKLEDSAVYLCASSDRGEQYFGPGTRLTVT.

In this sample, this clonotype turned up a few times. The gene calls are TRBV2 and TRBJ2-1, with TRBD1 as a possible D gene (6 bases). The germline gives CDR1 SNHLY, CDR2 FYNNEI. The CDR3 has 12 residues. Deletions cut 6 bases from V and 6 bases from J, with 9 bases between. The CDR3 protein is CASSQDSNEQFF. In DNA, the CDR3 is TGTGCCAGCAGCCAGGACAGCAATGAGCAGTTCTTC.

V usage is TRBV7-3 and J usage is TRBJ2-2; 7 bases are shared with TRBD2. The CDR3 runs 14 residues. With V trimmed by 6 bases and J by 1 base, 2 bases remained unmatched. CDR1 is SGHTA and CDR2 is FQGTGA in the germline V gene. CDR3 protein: CASSPSGNTGELFF. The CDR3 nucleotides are TGTGCCAGCAGTCCTAGCGGGAACACCGGGGAGCTGTTTTTT.

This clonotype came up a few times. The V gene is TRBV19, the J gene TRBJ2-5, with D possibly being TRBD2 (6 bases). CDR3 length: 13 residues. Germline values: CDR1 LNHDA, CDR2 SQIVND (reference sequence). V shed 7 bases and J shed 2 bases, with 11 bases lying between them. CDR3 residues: CASNSGAQETQYF. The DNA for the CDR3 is TGTGCCAGTAACTCGGGAGCACAAGAGACCCAGTACTTC.

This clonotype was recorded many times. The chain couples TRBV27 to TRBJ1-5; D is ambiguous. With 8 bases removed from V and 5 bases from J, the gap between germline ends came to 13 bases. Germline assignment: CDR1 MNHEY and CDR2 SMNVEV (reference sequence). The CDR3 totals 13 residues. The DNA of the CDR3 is TGTGCCAGCTTCGGATTTATGGATCAGCCCCAGCATTTT. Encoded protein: CASFGFMDQPQHF.

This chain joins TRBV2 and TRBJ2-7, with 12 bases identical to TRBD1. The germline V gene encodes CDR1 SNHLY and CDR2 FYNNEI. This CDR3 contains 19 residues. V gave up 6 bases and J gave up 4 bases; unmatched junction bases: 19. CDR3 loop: CASRFSGTGGADGLYEQYF. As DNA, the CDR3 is TGTGCCAGCAGATTTTCCGGGACAGGGGGCGCGGATGGCTTATACGAGCAGTACTTC.

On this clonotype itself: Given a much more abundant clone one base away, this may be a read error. CDR3 DNA: TGCGCCAGCAGCCAAGGTCGGGCGGGCTGGGACACTGAAGCTTTCTTT. Encoded protein: CASSQGRAGWDTEAFF. The chain couples TRBV4-1 to TRBJ1-1; D unresolved. Between the trimmed V and J ends, which lost 1 base and 3 bases, there was a span of 15 bases. This CDR3 spans 16 amino acids. In germline, CDR1 is MGHRA, CDR2 YSYEKL.

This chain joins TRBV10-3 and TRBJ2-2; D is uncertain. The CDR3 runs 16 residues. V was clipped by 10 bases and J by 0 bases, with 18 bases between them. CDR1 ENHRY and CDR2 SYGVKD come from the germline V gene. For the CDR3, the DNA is TGTGCCACCGCTAGAGATGTGAGCACGAACACCGGGGAGCTGTTTTTT. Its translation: CATARDVSTNTGELFF.